Given below is one T cell receptor beta chain in context. Its ends do not fully match the called genes, so a read error is possible. No cell sorting was done before RNA was extracted from the tissue. More than 3 cm separated this lung sample from the edge of the tumor. The sample belongs to a study of tumor and adjacent non-tumor tissue in lung cancer. A modified ARM-PCR protocol with three rounds of nested PCR amplified TCRbeta. TCRdb called the multiplex PCR reads again in MiXCR, with one record for every CDR3 protein. Among 90,000 to 110,000 distinct CDR3 sequences, roughly three fifths were seen once, and the ten largest hold around 19%. The length of the CDR3 is 15 residues.

The TCR was taken from a man aged 55 to 70 with non-small cell lung cancer. The source material was distant non-tumor lung tissue. The V gene is TRBV12-3 or TRBV12-4, the J gene TRBJ2-1, with 8 bases fitting TRBD2. CDR3 residues: CARSLKLAEYNEQFF. The CDR3 nucleotides read TGTGCCAGGAGTTTAAAACTAGCGGAGTACAATGAGCAGTTCTTC.